This is a list of T cell receptor beta chains from one sample in a study of beta chain features in type 1 diabetes. Profiling relied on immunoSEQ multiplex PCR, and the TCRdb table lists in-frame clones only, not all of them. Altogether roughly 330,000 clones are present, around 10% being singletons, with the ten largest covering 0.015% to 0.02%. Sample: naive CD4+ T cells from blood. These receptor sequences come from a woman in her 30s in good health. The CDR3 runs from the conserved cysteine through the conserved F or W. A D gene is named only where the DNA matches it firmly. Expanded clones get a size class; other rows say once, few or many, or leave the size out.

d_call: NA
clone_size: NA
j_call: TRBJ1-5
v_call: TRBV7-2
cdr3_aa: CASSLRGAGNNQPQHF
cdr3_nt: TGTGCCAGCAGCTTAAGAGGAGCCGGTAACAATCAGCCCCAGCATTTT

d_call: TRBD1
clone_size: NA
j_call: TRBJ1-1
v_call: TRBV7-9
cdr3_aa: CAKRDREDTEAFF
cdr3_nt: TGTGCCAAAAGGGACAGGGAGGACACTGAAGCTTTCTTT

d_call: TRBD1
clone_size: few
j_call: TRBJ2-7
v_call: TRBV6-5
cdr3_aa: CASSYSLQGGTYEQYF
cdr3_nt: TGTGCCAGCAGTTACTCGTTACAGGGGGGTACCTACGAGCAGTACTTC

d_call: NA
clone_size: NA
j_call: TRBJ2-5
v_call: TRBV9
cdr3_aa: CASSVAVKETQYF
cdr3_nt: TGTGCCAGCAGCGTAGCAGTGAAAGAGACCCAGTACTTC

d_call: TRBD2
clone_size: NA
j_call: TRBJ2-1
v_call: TRBV7-3
cdr3_aa: CASSSPSGRNEQFF
cdr3_nt: TGTGCCAGCAGCTCGCCTAGCGGGAGAAATGAGCAGTTCTTC

d_call: TRBD2
clone_size: few
j_call: TRBJ2-7
v_call: TRBV10-2
cdr3_aa: CASMRAGVIEQYF
cdr3_nt: TGCGCCAGCATGCGAGCGGGAGTTATAGAGCAGTACTTC

d_call: TRBD2
clone_size: NA
j_call: TRBJ2-7
v_call: TRBV2
cdr3_aa: CASKVGGASYEQYF
cdr3_nt: TGTGCCAGCAAAGTGGGAGGGGCCTCCTACGAGCAGTACTTC

d_call: TRBD2
clone_size: NA
j_call: TRBJ2-7
v_call: TRBV28
cdr3_aa: CASSALAGPPREQYF
cdr3_nt: TGTGCCAGCAGTGCCCTAGCGGGTCCACCGAGGGAGCAGTACTTC

d_call: NA
clone_size: NA
j_call: TRBJ1-3
v_call: TRBV7-9
cdr3_aa: CASSLAGQLSGNTIYF
cdr3_nt: TGTGCCAGCAGCTTAGCAGGACAACTCTCTGGAAACACCATATATTTT

d_call: NA
clone_size: few
j_call: TRBJ2-7
v_call: TRBV2
cdr3_aa: CASRAAGQPYEQYF
cdr3_nt: TGTGCCAGCAGGGCCGCGGGACAGCCCTACGAGCAGTACTTC